These T cell receptor beta chains were read from a single sample in a study of cytomegalovirus exposure and HLA in healthy donors. TCRdb keeps only in-frame clones here, not all; method: immunoSEQ multiplex PCR. The repertoire has tens of thousands of clones, 85% to 95% of them found once; the top ten carry approximately 0.73%. The sequenced sample was PBMCs. Receptors were obtained from a young woman in good health and CMV-seronegative. CDR3s include the opening cysteine and the closing phenylalanine or tryptophan. A D gene is named only where the DNA matches it firmly.

cdr3_nt: TGTGCCATCGGAGAGACAGCGAACACTGAAGCTTTCTTT; cdr3_aa: CAIGETANTEAFF; d_call: .; v_call: TRBV10-3; j_call: TRBJ1-1; cdr3_length: 13
cdr3_nt: TGTGCCAGCAGTCCCCACGGGACAGATTTATACAATGAGCAGTTCTTC; cdr3_aa: CASSPHGTDLYNEQFF; d_call: TRBD1; v_call: TRBV27; j_call: TRBJ2-1; cdr3_length: 16
cdr3_nt: TGTGCCAGCAAGACAGACGTCCTCGAGCAGTACTTC; cdr3_aa: CASKTDVLEQYF; d_call: .; v_call: TRBV6-6; j_call: TRBJ2-7; cdr3_length: 12
cdr3_nt: TGTGCCAGCAGCTTAGCCCTTTGGACCGAAGGGGCTGAAGCTTTCTTT; cdr3_aa: CASSLALWTEGAEAFF; d_call: .; v_call: TRBV13; j_call: TRBJ1-1; cdr3_length: 16
cdr3_nt: TGCGCCAGCAGCTTTTGGGGCAGGGATCTTGGCTACACCTTC; cdr3_aa: CASSFWGRDLGYTF; d_call: .; v_call: TRBV5-1; j_call: TRBJ1-2; cdr3_length: 14
cdr3_nt: TGTGCCAGCACACAATTTGACAGGGCGGACCAGCCCCAGCATTTT; cdr3_aa: CASTQFDRADQPQHF; d_call: TRBD1; v_call: TRBV5-6; j_call: TRBJ1-5; cdr3_length: 15
cdr3_nt: TGCGCCAGCAGCCAAGTCCCCACGGGCGAGCAGTACTTC; cdr3_aa: CASSQVPTGEQYF; d_call: .; v_call: TRBV4-1; j_call: TRBJ2-7; cdr3_length: 13
cdr3_nt: TGTGCCAGCAGTTCCAGGGTAGCGGGTGCTCTCTACGAGCAGTACTTC; cdr3_aa: CASSSRVAGALYEQYF; d_call: TRBD2; v_call: TRBV28; j_call: TRBJ2-7; cdr3_length: 16
cdr3_nt: TGTGCCAGCAGACGTGACAGGGTTGAAAAACTGTTTTTT; cdr3_aa: CASRRDRVEKLFF; d_call: TRBD1; v_call: TRBV28; j_call: TRBJ1-4; cdr3_length: 13
cdr3_nt: TGTGCCAGTAGTCCTCTAGCGGGAGAAGAGCAGTTCTTC; cdr3_aa: CASSPLAGEEQFF; d_call: TRBD2; v_call: TRBV19; j_call: TRBJ2-1; cdr3_length: 13
cdr3_nt: TGTGCCAGCAGCACGGGTCGAGGCGGTGAGCAGTTCTTC; cdr3_aa: CASSTGRGGEQFF; d_call: .; v_call: TRBV7-8; j_call: TRBJ2-1; cdr3_length: 13
cdr3_nt: TGTGCCAGCAGTTTTCCGGTCGTCGGGGTTTCCTACAATGAGCAGTTCTTC; cdr3_aa: CASSFPVVGVSYNEQFF; d_call: .; v_call: TRBV28; j_call: TRBJ2-1; cdr3_length: 17